The clone carrying this TCR beta chain appeared a few times. The sample originates from a study of Graves' ophthalmopathy and Graves' hyperthyroidism. Germline V gene data show CDR1 as MNHNS and CDR2 as SASEGT. Unmatched junction bases numbered 7, after V lost 5 bases and J lost 6 bases. CDR3 length: 14 residues. Amplified TCR beta CDR3 regions were obtained using RNA transcripts as template. RT-PCR with HTBI primers came first, then second-round multiplex PCR. TCRdb re-called the multiplex PCR reads with MiXCR, one entry per CDR3 protein. The sample contains 450,000 or so distinct CDR3 sequences, approximately 15% of which appear only once.

The origin of this receptor is a woman between 25 and 40 years old with Graves' ophthalmopathy. The rearrangement joins TRBV6-1 to TRBJ1-5, with TRBD1 identical over 7 bases. Input material: blood. In DNA, the CDR3 is TGTGCCAGCAGTAAGGGGGCTAGTAGTCAGCCCCAGCATTTT. Translated, it gives CASSKGASSQPQHF.